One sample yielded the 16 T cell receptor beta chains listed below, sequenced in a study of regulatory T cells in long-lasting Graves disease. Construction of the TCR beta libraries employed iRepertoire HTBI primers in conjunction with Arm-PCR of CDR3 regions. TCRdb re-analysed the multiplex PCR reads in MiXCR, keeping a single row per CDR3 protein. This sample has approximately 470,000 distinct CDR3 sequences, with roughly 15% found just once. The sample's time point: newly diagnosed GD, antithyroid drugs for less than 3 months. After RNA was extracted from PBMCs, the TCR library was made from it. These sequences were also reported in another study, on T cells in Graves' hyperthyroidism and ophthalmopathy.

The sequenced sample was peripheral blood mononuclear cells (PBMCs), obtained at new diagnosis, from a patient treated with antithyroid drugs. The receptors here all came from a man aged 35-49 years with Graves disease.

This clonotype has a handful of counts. CDR3 region: CASRPGGTSADTQYF. The CDR3 nucleotides read TGTGCCAGCAGGCCTGGCGGGACTAGCGCAGATACGCAGTATTTT. The J gene is TRBJ2-3, the V gene TRBV28; 10 bases are shared with TRBD2. The CDR3 is made up of 15 amino acids. Germline assignment: CDR1 MDHEN and CDR2 SYDVKM. V trimming: 6 bases; J trimming: 4 bases; junction bases outside the gene matches: 7.

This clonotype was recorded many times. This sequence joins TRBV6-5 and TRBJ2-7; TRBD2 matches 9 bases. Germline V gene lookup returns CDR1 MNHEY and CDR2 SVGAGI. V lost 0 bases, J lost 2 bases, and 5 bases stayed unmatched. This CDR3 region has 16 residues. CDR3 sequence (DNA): TGTGCCAGCAGTTACTCAGGGGTAGCGGGAGCCTACGAGCAGTACTTC. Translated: CASSYSGVAGAYEQYF.

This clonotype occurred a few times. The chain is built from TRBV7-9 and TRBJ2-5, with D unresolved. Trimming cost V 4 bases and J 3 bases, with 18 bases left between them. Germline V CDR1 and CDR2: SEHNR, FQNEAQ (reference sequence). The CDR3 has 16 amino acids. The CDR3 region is CASSSTELAPKETQYF. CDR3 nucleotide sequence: TGTGCCAGCAGCTCGACGGAGTTAGCTCCAAAAGAGACCCAGTACTTC.

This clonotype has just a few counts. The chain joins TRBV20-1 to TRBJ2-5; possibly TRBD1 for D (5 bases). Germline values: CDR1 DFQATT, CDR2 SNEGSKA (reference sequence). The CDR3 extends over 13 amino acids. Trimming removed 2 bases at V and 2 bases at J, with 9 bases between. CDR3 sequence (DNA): TGCAGTGCTAGACAGGGCTTTCAAGAGACCCAGTACTTC. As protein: CSARQGFQETQYF.

The CDR3 here is CASTHTASGSEQYF. The CDR3 nucleotides are TGCGCCAGCACTCATACGGCGTCAGGGAGCGAGCAGTACTTC. The rearrangement uses TRBV5-1 and TRBJ2-7, with D perhaps being TRBD1 or TRBD2 (5 bases each). This CDR3 is built from 14 residues. Trimming cost V 6 bases and J 6 bases, with 19 bases left between them. The V gene's germline CDR1 is SGHRS and CDR2 YFSETQ.

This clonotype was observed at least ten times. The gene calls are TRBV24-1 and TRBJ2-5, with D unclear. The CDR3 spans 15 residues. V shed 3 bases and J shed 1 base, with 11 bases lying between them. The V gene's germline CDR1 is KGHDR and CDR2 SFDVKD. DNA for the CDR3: TGTGCCACCAGTGATCCCCAGTCCCTCCAAGAGACCCAGTACTTC. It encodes CATSDPQSLQETQYF.

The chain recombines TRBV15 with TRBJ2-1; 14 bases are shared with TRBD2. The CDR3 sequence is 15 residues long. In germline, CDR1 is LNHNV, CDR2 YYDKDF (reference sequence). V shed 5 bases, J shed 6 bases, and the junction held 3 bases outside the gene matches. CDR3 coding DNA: TGTGCCACCAGCCAGACTAGCGGGAGGGCCAATGAGCAGTTCTTC. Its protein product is CATSQTSGRANEQFF.

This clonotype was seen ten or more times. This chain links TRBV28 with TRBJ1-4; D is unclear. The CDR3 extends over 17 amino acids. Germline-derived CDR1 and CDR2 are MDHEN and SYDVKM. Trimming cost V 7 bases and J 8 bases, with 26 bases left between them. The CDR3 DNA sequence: TGTGCCAGCATTGAATCCCTTCCCGGGGTTTCGGGGGAAAAACTGTTTTTT. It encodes CASIESLPGVSGEKLFF.

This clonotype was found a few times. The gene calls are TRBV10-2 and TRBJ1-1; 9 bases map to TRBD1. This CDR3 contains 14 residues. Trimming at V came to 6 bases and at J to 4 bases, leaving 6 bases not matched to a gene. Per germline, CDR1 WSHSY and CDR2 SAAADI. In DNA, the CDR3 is TGCGCCAGCAGCCCCCCACAGGGGGCCACTGAAGCTTTCTTT. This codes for CASSPPQGATEAFF.

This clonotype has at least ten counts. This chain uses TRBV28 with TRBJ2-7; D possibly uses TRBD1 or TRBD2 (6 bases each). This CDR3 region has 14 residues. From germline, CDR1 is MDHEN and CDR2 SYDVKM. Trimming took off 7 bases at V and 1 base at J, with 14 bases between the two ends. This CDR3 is CASIRQEGSYEQYF. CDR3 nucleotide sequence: TGTGCCAGCATTCGACAGGAGGGGTCCTACGAGCAGTACTTC.

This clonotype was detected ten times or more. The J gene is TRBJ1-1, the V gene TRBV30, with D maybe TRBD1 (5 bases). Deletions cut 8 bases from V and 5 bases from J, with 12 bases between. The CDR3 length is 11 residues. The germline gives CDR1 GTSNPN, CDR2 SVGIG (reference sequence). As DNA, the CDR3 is TGTGCCGTAACGCGGGGGACTGAAGCTTTCTTT. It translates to CAVTRGTEAFF. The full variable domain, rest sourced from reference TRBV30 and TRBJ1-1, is SQTIHQWPATLVQPVGSPLSLECTVEGTSNPNLYWYRQAAGRGLQLLFYSVGIGQISSEVPQNLSASRPQDRQFILSSKKLLLSDSGFYLCAVTRGTEAFFGQGTRLTVV.

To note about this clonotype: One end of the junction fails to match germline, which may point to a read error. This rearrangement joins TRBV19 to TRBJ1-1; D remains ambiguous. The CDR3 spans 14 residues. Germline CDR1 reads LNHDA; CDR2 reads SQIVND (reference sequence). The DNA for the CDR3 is TGTGCCAGTAGTATCGAAGGGATCCACACTGGAGCTTTCTTT. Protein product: CASSIEGIHTGAFF.

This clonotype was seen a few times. CDR3 in amino acids: CSARDFAGGYYEQYF. Written as DNA, the CDR3 is TGCAGTGCTAGAGATTTTGCGGGAGGGTACTACGAGCAGTACTTC. The chain links TRBV20-1 to TRBJ2-7; 9 nucleotides agree with TRBD2. The CDR3 spans 15 residues. Germline CDR1 reads DFQATT; CDR2 reads SNEGSKA (reference sequence). Trimming took 0 bases from V and 3 from J; bases not matched to a gene: 6.

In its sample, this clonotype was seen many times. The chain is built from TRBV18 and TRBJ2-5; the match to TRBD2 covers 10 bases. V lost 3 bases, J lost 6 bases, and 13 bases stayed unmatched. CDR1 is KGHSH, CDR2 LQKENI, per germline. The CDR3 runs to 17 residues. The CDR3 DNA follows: TGTGCCAGCTCACCTTCTTCGTCTAGCGGGAGTGTGAAGACCCAGTACTTC. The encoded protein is CASSPSSSSGSVKTQYF.

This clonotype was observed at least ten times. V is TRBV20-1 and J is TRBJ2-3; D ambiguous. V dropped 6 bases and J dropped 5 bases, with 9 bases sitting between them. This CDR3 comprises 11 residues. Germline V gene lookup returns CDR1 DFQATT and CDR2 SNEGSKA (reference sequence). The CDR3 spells CSASPGDTQYF. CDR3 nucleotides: TGCAGTGCATCCCCGGGAGATACGCAGTATTTT.

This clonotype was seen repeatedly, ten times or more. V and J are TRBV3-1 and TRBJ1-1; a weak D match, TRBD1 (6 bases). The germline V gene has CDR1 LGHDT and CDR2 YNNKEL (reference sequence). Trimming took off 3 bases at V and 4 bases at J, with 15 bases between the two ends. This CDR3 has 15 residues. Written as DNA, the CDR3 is TGTGCCAGCAGCCAGCCAAGGGGGATGGGCACTGAAGCTTTCTTT. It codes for CASSQPRGMGTEAFF.